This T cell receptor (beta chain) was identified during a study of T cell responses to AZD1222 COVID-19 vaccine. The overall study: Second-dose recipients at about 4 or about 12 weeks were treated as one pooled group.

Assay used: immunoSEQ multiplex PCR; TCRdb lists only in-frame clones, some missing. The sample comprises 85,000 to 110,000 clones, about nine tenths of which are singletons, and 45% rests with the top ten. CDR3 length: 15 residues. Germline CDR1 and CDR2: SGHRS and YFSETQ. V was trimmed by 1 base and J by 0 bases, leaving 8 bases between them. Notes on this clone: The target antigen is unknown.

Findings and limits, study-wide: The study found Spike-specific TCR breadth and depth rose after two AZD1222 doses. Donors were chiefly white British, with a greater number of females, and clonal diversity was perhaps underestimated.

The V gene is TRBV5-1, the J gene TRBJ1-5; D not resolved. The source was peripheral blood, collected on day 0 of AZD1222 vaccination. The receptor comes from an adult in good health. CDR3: CASSLSSDSNQPQHF. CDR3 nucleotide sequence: TGCGCCAGCAGCTTGAGTTCAGATAGCAATCAGCCCCAGCATTTT. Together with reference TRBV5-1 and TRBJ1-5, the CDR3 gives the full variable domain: KAGVTQTPRYLIKTRGQQVTLSCSPISGHRSVSWYQQTPGQGLQFLFEYFSETQRNKGNFPGRFSGRQFSNSRSEMNVSTLELGDSALYLCASSLSSDSNQPQHFGDGTRLSIL.